Shown below are 6 T cell receptor beta chains from a single sample sequenced in a study of graft-versus-host responses after intestinal transplantation. Repertoires were generated with immunoSEQ multiplex PCR, while TCRdb's copy carries only in-frame clones and drops some. The data hold 90,000 to 120,000 clones, with 87% observed a single time. These TCRs' antigens remain unknown. Sequenced material: unstimulated CD4+ T cells sorted from spleen or lymph node cells, taken before intestinal transplant. These TCRs come from a human donor who received an intestinal transplant.

This chain uses TRBV12-5 with TRBJ2-1; 11 nucleotides align to TRBD2. CDR3 length equals 19 residues. Germline V lookup: CDR1 LGHNT, CDR2 FRNRAP. V was pared by 6 bases and J by 2 bases, with 15 bases of the junction left unmatched. CDR3 sequence: CASGLGAGLAGGPYNEQFF. CDR3 in DNA: TGTGCTAGTGGCCTGGGGGCGGGGCTAGCGGGGGGTCCCTACAATGAGCAGTTCTTC.

This sequence joins TRBV5-1 and TRBJ2-7; weak D call: TRBD1 (5 bases). The CDR3 runs to 15 residues. Trimming removed 5 bases from V and 2 bases from J, with 17 bases in between. The germline V gene encodes CDR1 SGHRS and CDR2 YFSETQ. The CDR3 sequence: CASRLLGLSTYEQYF. The CDR3 bases are TGCGCCAGCAGGCTCCTGGGGCTATCAACCTACGAGCAGTACTTC.

The chain links TRBV5-6 to TRBJ2-7; D is unresolved. The CDR3 contains 13 residues. V lost 4 bases and J lost 4, with 12 bases in between. Germline lookup yields CDR1 SGHDT and CDR2 YYEEEE. The CDR3 DNA reads as TGTGCCAGCAGCCGAAGCAGTGGATACGAGCAGTACTTC. Protein product: CASSRSSGYEQYF.

A few counts support this clone. The V and J genes are TRBV6-6 and TRBJ1-3; D perhaps matches TRBD1 (6 bases). V gave up 5 bases and J gave up 0 bases, with 11 bases separating them. CDR1 and CDR2 from the germline V gene are MNHNY and SVGAGI (reference sequence). There are 15 residues in the CDR3. CDR3 in amino acids: CASSIGTNSGNTIYF. The CDR3 bases are TGTGCCAGCAGTATAGGGACAAACTCTGGAAACACCATATATTTT.

The V call is TRBV5-6, the J call TRBJ2-1; D gene ambiguous. Between the trimmed V and J ends, which lost 0 bases and 3 bases, there was a span of 7 bases. This CDR3 comprises 14 residues. Germline values: CDR1 SGHDT, CDR2 YYEEEE. CDR3 residues: CASSLVSNYNEQFF. The CDR3 DNA reads as TGTGCCAGCAGCTTGGTTTCTAACTACAATGAGCAGTTCTTC. Complete variable domain (other parts from reference TRBV5-6 and TRBJ2-1): DAGVTQSPTHLIKTRGQQVTLRCSPKSGHDTVSWYQQALGQGPQFIFQYYEEEERQRGNFPDRFSGHQFPNYSSELNVNALLLGDSALYLCASSLVSNYNEQFFGPGTRLTVL.

The chain joins TRBV5-5 to TRBJ2-3; 7 bases agree with TRBD2. The CDR3 length is 16 residues. The ends lost 1 base at V and 1 base at J; junction bases unmatched: 6. The germline gives CDR1 SGHKS, CDR2 YYEKEE (reference sequence). The chain's CDR3 is CASSLFGAGGTDTQYF. The CDR3 DNA reads TGTGCCAGCAGCTTGTTTGGGGCGGGGGGCACAGATACGCAGTATTTT.